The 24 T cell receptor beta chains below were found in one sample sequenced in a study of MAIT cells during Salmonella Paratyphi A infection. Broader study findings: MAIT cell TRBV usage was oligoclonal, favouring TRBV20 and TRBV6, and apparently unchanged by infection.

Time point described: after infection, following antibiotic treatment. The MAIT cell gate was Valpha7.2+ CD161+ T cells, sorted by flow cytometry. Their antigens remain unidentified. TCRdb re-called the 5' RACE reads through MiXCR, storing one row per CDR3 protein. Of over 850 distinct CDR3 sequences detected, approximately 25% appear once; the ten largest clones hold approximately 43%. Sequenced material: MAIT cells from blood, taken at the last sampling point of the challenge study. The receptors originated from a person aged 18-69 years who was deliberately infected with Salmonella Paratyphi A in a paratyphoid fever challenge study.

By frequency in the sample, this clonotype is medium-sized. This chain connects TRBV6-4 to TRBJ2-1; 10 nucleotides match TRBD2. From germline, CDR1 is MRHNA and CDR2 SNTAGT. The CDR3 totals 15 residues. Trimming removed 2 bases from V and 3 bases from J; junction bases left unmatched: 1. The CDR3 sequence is CASSDGTSDYNEQFF. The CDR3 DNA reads TGTGCCAGCAGTGACGGGACTAGCGACTACAATGAGCAGTTCTTC.

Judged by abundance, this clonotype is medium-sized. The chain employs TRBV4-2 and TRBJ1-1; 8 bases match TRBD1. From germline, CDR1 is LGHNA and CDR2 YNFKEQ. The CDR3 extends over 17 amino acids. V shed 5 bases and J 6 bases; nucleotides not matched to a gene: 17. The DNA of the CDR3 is TGTGCCAGCAGCTACCAAACAACCCAGGGGGCGGTCGCTGAAGCTTTCTTT. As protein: CASSYQTTQGAVAEAFF.

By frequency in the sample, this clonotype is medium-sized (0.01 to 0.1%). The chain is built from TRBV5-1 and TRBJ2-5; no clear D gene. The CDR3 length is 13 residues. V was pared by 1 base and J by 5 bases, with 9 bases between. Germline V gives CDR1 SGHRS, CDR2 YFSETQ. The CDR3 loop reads CASSLYPGETQYF. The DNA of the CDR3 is TGCGCCAGCAGCTTGTACCCTGGGGAGACCCAGTACTTC. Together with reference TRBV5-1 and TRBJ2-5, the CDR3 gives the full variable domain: KAGVTQTPRYLIKTRGQQVTLSCSPISGHRSVSWYQQTPGQGLQFLFEYFSETQRNKGNFPGRFSGRQFSNSRSEMNVSTLELGDSALYLCASSLYPGETQYFGPGTRLLVL.

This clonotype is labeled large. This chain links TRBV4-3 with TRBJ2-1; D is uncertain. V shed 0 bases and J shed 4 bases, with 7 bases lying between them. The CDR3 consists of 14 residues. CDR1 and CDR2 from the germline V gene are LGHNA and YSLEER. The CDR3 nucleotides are TGCGCCAGCAGCCAAGATCCCCTTTACAATGAGCAGTTCTTC. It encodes CASSQDPLYNEQFF.

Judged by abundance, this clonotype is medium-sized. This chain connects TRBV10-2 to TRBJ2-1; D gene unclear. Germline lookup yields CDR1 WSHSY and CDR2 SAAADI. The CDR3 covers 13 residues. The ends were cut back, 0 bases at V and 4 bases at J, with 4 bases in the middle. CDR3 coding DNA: TGCGCCAGCAGTGAGTCAGAGTACAATGAGCAGTTCTTC. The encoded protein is CASSESEYNEQFF.

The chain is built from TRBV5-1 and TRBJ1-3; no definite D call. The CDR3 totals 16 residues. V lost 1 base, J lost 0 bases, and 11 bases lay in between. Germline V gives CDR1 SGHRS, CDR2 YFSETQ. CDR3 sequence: CASSLTGSLSGNTIYF. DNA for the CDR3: TGCGCCAGCAGCTTGACCGGGAGCCTCTCTGGAAACACCATATATTTT.

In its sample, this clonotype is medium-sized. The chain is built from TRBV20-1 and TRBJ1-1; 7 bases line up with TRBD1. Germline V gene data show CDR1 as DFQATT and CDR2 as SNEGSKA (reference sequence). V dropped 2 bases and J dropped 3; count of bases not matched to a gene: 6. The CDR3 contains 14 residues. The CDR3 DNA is TGCAGTGCTAGATCCCCAGGGGGGGACACTGAAGCTTTCTTT. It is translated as CSARSPGGDTEAFF.

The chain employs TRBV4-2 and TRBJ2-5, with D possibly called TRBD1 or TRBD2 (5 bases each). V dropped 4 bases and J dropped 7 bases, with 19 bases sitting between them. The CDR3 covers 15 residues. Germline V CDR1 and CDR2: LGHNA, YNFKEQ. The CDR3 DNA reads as TGTGCCAGCAGCCCACACACCGGGACCGCGGGGACCCAGTACTTC. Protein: CASSPHTGTAGTQYF.

The CDR3 bases are TGTGCCAGCAGCTCAGGGATTGAATCCTACAATGAGCAGTTCTTC. Its protein product is CASSSGIESYNEQFF. V usage is TRBV27 and J usage is TRBJ2-1; perhaps TRBD1 as D (5 bases). The germline V and J ends were trimmed by 6 bases and 1 base, with 13 bases remaining between them. Germline CDR1 MNHEY, CDR2 SMNVEV (reference sequence). The CDR3 loop spans 15 amino acids.

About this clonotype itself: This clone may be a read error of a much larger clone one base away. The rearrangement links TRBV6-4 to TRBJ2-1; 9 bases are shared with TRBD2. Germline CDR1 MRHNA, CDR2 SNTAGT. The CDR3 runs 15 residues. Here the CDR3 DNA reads TGTGCCAGCAGTGCACTAGCGGGCTCCTACCATGAGCAGTTCTTC. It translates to CASSALAGSYHEQFF.

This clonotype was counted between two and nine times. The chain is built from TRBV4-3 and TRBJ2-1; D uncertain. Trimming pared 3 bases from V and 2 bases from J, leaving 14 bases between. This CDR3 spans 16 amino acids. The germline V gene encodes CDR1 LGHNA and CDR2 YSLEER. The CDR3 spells CASSQESSTTYNEQFF. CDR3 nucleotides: TGCGCCAGCAGCCAGGAAAGCAGTACTACCTACAATGAGCAGTTCTTC.

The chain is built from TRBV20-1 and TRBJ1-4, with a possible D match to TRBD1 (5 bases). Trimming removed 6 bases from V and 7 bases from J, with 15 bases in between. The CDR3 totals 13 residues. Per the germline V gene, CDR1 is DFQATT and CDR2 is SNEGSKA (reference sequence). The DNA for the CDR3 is TGCAGTGCACCAAGGGGTGAAACTGAAAAACTGTTTTTT. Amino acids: CSAPRGETEKLFF.

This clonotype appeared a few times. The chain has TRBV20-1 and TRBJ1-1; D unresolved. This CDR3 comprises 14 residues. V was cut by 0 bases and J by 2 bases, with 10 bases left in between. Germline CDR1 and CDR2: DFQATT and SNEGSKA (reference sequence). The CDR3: CSARESDINTEAFF. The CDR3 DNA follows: TGCAGTGCTAGAGAATCTGACATCAACACTGAAGCTTTCTTT.

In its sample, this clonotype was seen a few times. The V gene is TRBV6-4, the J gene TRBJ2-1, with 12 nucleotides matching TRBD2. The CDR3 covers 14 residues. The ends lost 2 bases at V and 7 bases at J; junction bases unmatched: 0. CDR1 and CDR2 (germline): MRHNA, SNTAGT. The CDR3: CASSDGTSGNEQFF. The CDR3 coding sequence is TGTGCCAGCAGTGACGGGACTAGCGGGAATGAGCAGTTCTTC.

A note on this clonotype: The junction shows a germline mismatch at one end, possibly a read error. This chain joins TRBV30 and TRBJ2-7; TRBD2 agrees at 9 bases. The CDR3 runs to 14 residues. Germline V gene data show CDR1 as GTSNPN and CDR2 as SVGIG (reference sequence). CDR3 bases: TGTGCCTGGAGTGACCTAGCGGGAAAAGAAGAGAGGGAATTC. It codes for CAWSDLAGKEEREF.

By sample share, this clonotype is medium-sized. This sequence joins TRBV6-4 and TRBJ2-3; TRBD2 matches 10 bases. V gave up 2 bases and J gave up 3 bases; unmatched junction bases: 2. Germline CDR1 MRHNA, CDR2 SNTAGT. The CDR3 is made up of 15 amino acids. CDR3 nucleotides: TGTGCCAGCAGTGACGGACTAGCGGATACAGATACGCAGTATTTT. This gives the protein CASSDGLADTDTQYF.

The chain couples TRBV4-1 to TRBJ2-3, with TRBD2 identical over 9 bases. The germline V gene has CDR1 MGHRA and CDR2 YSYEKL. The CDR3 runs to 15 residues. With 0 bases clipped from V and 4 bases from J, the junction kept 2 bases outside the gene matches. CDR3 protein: CASSQERGGPDTQYF. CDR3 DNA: TGCGCCAGCAGCCAAGAGCGGGGGGGCCCAGATACGCAGTATTTT.

CDR3 sequence: CSADSRMVQYEQYF. The CDR3 DNA follows: TGCAGTGCGGATTCCCGAATGGTCCAATACGAGCAGTACTTC. This chain connects TRBV20-1 to TRBJ2-7; D not resolved. V lost 6 bases and J lost 4, with 19 bases in between. The CDR3 runs to 14 residues. The germline CDR1 and CDR2 sequences are DFQATT and SNEGSKA (reference sequence).

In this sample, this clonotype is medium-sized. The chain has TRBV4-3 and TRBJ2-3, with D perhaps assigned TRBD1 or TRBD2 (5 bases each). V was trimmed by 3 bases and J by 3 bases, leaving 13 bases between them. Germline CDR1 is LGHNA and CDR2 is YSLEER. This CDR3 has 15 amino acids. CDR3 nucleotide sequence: TGCGCCAGCAGCCAGACACTCGAGGGGACAGATACGCAGTATTTT. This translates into CASSQTLEGTDTQYF.

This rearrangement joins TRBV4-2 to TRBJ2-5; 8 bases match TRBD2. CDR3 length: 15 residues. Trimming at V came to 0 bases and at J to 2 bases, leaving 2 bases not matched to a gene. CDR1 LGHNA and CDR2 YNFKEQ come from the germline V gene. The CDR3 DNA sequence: TGTGCCAGCAGCCAAGATCGGGGGGGGCAAGAGACCCAGTACTTC. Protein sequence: CASSQDRGGQETQYF.

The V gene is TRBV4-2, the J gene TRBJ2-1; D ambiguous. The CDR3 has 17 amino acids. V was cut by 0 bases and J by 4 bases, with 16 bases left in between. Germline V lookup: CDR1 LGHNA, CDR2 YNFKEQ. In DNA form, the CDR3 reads TGTGCCAGCAGCCAAGATATCGAGTGGGCGGCTTACAATGAGCAGTTCTTC. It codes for CASSQDIEWAAYNEQFF.

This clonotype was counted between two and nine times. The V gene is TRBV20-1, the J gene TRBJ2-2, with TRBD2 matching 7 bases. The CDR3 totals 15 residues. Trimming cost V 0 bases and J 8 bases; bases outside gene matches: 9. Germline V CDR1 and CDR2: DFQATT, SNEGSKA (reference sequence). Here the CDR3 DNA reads TGCAGTGCTAGAGATGGCGGGAGAGATGGGGGGGAGCTGTTTTTT. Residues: CSARDGGRDGGELFF.

Here the CDR3 reads CASSPSGGADTQYF. The CDR3 coding sequence is TGTGCCAGCAGTCCTAGCGGGGGGGCCGATACGCAGTATTTT. The chain is built from TRBV6-4 and TRBJ2-3; 12 nucleotides line up with TRBD2. Germline CDR1 MRHNA, CDR2 SNTAGT. Trimming took 5 bases from V and 6 from J; bases not matched to a gene: 3. This CDR3 spans 14 amino acids.

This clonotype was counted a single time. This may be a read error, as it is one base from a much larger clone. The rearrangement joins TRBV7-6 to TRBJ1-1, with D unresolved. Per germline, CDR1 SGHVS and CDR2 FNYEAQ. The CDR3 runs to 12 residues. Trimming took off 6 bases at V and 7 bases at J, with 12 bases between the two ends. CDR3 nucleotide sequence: TGTGCCAGCAGGCCAGGCGGGGTTGAAGCTTTCTTT. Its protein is CASRPGGVEAFF.